These 18 T cell receptor beta chains share one sample of origin, sequenced in a study of post-analysis software for immune sequencing data. Study observations and caveats: There were about 5 TRBV segments more frequent in patients than controls, and TRBV5-6, TRBV5-1 and TRBV20-1 were among them.

cDNA libraries of TCR beta carried unique molecular identifiers. MiXCR, applied by TCRdb to the PCR reads, yields one record per CDR3 protein. The sample includes a few hundred thousand distinct CDR3 sequences, around 31% seen only once; the top ten take 4.5% to 7.5%. The antigens of these receptors remain unknown. The source material was blood. These receptors were obtained from a girl aged 2-17 years with multiple sclerosis.

This sequence joins TRBV2 and TRBJ2-1, with a tentative D call TRBD1 (6 bases). V was pared by 8 bases and J by 7 bases, with 21 bases between. The germline V gene has CDR1 SNHLY and CDR2 FYNNEI. The CDR3 totals 15 residues. The DNA of the CDR3 is TGTGCCAGCCAGAACCCACAGGGATCTCGGAATGAGCAGTTCTTC. It is translated as CASQNPQGSRNEQFF.

The CDR3 nucleotides read TGCGCCAGCAGCTGGGGAGAGGATACTAACTATGGCTACACCTTC. It specifies CASSWGEDTNYGYTF. The rearrangement uses TRBV5-1 and TRBJ1-2; D call uncertain. The V end was cut by 3 bases, the J end by 0 bases, with 12 bases between. Per germline, CDR1 SGHRS and CDR2 YFSETQ. The CDR3 runs 15 residues.

The chain carries TRBV5-6 and TRBJ2-3, with 9 bases fitting TRBD1. The CDR3 runs to 15 residues. CDR1 is SGHDT and CDR2 is YYEEEE in the germline V gene. J was trimmed by 5 bases and V by 10 bases; bases with no gene match: 14. The CDR3, as DNA: TGTGCCGCTGAGAGGGGGACAGGGAGTGGAGATACGCAGTATTTT. Its protein product is CAAERGTGSGDTQYF.

The chain couples TRBV20-1 to TRBJ1-6; possibly TRBD1 for D (5 bases). Germline loops: CDR1 DFQATT, CDR2 SNEGSKA (reference sequence). The CDR3 is 13 amino acids. Trimming stripped 6 bases from V and 10 bases from J, with 16 bases between. The CDR3 DNA sequence: TGCAGTGCGCAAGGACGGGGGGAGTCACCCCTCCACTTT. It yields the protein CSAQGRGESPLHF.

The chain has TRBV9 and TRBJ2-3, with D possibly being TRBD1 (5 bases). CDR3 length equals 14 residues. Germline V gene lookup returns CDR1 SGDLS and CDR2 YYNGEE. The germline V and J ends were trimmed by 3 bases and 2 bases, with 10 bases remaining between them. The CDR3 loop reads CASSAGPHTDTQYF. CDR3 coding DNA: TGTGCCAGCAGCGCAGGGCCCCACACAGATACGCAGTATTTT.

This CDR3 reads CASRGIPIGEQFF. CDR3 nucleotides: TGTGCCAGCAGGGGGATCCCGATCGGTGAGCAGTTCTTC. The genes are TRBV6-2 or TRBV6-3 and TRBJ2-1; D is undetermined. The CDR3 loop spans 13 amino acids. V lost 6 bases and J lost 9, with 15 bases in between. Germline values: CDR1 MNHEY, CDR2 SVGEGT.

This chain connects TRBV12-3 or TRBV12-4 to TRBJ1-2; no firm D call. The CDR3 consists of 15 residues. Trimming shortened V by 3 bases and J by 8 bases, and 19 bases separated the two germline ends. The CDR3 sequence: CASSFSGPAGDGYTF. As DNA, the CDR3 is TGTGCCAGCAGTTTTTCCGGCCCGGCGGGCGACGGCTACACCTTC.

The chain carries TRBV7-8 and TRBJ2-5; D is uncertain. Trimming took 1 base from V and 0 from J, leaving 18 bases between them. Looked up from germline, CDR1 is SGHVS and CDR2 is FQNEAQ. The CDR3 contains 18 residues. The CDR3: CASSLGMIPDLDQETQYF. For the CDR3, the DNA is TGTGCCAGCAGCTTAGGAATGATCCCCGACTTGGACCAAGAGACCCAGTACTTC.

V gene TRBV29-1 combines with J gene TRBJ2-5; no definite D call. Per the germline V gene, CDR1 is SQVTM and CDR2 is ANQGSEA. This CDR3 is 14 amino acids long. Trimming left V 6 bases short and J 4 bases short, with 18 bases between. CDR3 in amino acids: CSVVITVLRETQYF. The DNA for the CDR3 is TGCAGCGTGGTCATTACGGTGTTGAGAGAGACCCAGTACTTC.

This clonotype was observed at least ten times. The chain uses TRBV13 and TRBJ2-5, with unresolved D. Germline CDR1 is PRHDT and CDR2 is FYEKMQ (reference sequence). The CDR3 has 12 residues. V lost 5 bases, J lost 4 bases, and 8 bases lay in between. This CDR3 is CASSADRETQYF. In DNA, the CDR3 is TGTGCCAGCAGCGCGGACCGAGAGACCCAGTACTTC.

This clonotype has a handful of counts. V and J are TRBV7-3 and TRBJ2-3, with a weak D call TRBD2 (5 bases). With 1 base removed from V and 2 bases from J, the gap between germline ends came to 19 bases. Germline V lookup: CDR1 SGHTA, CDR2 FQGTGA. The CDR3 is 18 amino acids. The CDR3 protein is CASSLSPLSGITTDTQYF. CDR3 bases: TGTGCCAGCAGCTTAAGCCCCCTCAGCGGAATCACCACAGATACGCAGTATTTT.

This clonotype was detected only a few times. The rearrangement links TRBV11-2 to TRBJ2-1; 11 nucleotides match TRBD2. The CDR3 length is 15 residues. The V gene's germline CDR1 is SGHAT and CDR2 FQNNGV. Trimming cost V 2 bases and J 8 bases; bases outside gene matches: 5. As DNA, the CDR3 is TGTGCCAGCAGCTTAATAGCGGGGGGGCCGGATGAGCAGTTCTTC. Translation gives CASSLIAGGPDEQFF. Variable domain in full (rest from reference TRBV11-2 and TRBJ2-1): EAGVAQSPRYKIIEKRQSVAFWCNPISGHATLYWYQQILGQGPKLLIQFQNNGVVDDSQLPKDRFSAERLKGVDSTLKIQPAKLEDSAVYLCASSLIAGGPDEQFFGPGTRLTVL.

V and J are TRBV20-1 and TRBJ2-1, with D maybe TRBD1 (6 bases). V shed 3 bases and J shed 4 bases, with 10 bases lying between them. The CDR3 runs to 13 residues. CDR1 DFQATT and CDR2 SNEGSKA come from the germline V gene (reference sequence). For the CDR3, the DNA is TGCAGTGCTAGGTGGGGGCATTACAATGAGCAGTTCTTC. It encodes CSARWGHYNEQFF.

The chain uses TRBV7-3 and TRBJ2-3; perhaps TRBD1 as D (6 bases). This CDR3 has 13 amino acids. Germline V gives CDR1 SGHTA, CDR2 FQGTGA. V was trimmed by 6 bases and J by 2 bases, leaving 9 bases between them. The CDR3 nucleotides are TGTGCCAGCAGACGGGACACCACAGATACGCAGTATTTT. Its protein is CASRRDTTDTQYF. The entire variable domain, with the rest obtained from reference TRBV7-3 and TRBJ2-3, is as follows: GAGVSQTPSNKVTEKGKYVELRCDPISGHTALYWYRQSLGQGPEFLIYFQGTGAADDSGLPNDRFFAVRPEGSVSTLKIQRTERGDSAVYLCASRRDTTDTQYFGPGTRLTVL.

This clonotype was picked up a small number of times. CDR3 region: CASSLVWSNTEAFF. The CDR3 coding sequence is TGCGCCAGCAGCTTGGTATGGAGTAACACTGAAGCTTTCTTT. The chain carries TRBV5-1 and TRBJ1-1, with D unresolved. The CDR3 has 14 amino acids. V was clipped by 0 bases and J by 2 bases, with 8 bases between them. From germline, CDR1 is SGHRS and CDR2 YFSETQ.

The chain joins TRBV9 to TRBJ2-1, with TRBD2 matching 9 bases. Germline lookup yields CDR1 SGDLS and CDR2 YYNGEE. The CDR3 runs to 16 residues. The V segment lost 6 bases and the J segment 8 bases; nucleotides outside the gene matches: 15. This chain's CDR3 is CASNGGLAKRAHEQFF. As DNA, the CDR3 is TGTGCCAGCAACGGGGGACTAGCCAAAAGGGCGCATGAGCAGTTCTTC.

This clonotype has only a few counts. This chain uses TRBV19 with TRBJ2-5; D ambiguous. CDR3 length: 13 residues. Trimming shortened V by 5 bases and J by 0 bases, and 7 bases separated the two germline ends. Looked up from germline, CDR1 is LNHDA and CDR2 is SQIVND (reference sequence). DNA of the CDR3: TGTGCCAGTAGTTTAAGACACCAAGAGACCCAGTACTTC. Translating gives CASSLRHQETQYF.

This clonotype was found many times. The chain has TRBV5-1 and TRBJ2-5; the D gene is possibly TRBD2 (6 bases). With 4 bases removed from V and 0 bases from J, the gap between germline ends came to 10 bases. The germline V gene has CDR1 SGHRS and CDR2 YFSETQ. This CDR3 is built from 14 residues. The CDR3 sequence is CASSPGLHQETQYF. The CDR3 DNA reads as TGCGCCAGCAGCCCCGGACTACACCAAGAGACCCAGTACTTC.